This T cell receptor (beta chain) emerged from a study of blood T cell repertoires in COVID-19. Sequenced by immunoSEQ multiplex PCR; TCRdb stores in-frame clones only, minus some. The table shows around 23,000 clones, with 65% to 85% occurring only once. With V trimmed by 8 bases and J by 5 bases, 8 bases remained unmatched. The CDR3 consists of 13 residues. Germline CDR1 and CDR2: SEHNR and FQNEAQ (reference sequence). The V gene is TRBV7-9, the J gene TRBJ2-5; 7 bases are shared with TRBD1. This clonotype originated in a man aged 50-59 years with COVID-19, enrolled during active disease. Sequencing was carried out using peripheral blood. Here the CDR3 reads CASVDRVGETQYF. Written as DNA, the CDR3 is TGTGCCAGCGTCGACAGGGTGGGGGAGACCCAGTACTTC. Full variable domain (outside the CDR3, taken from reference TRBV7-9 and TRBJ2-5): DTGVSQNPRHKITKRGQNVTFRCDPISEHNRLYWYRQTLGQGPEFLTYFQNEAQLEKSRLLSDRFSAERPKGSFSTLEIQRTEQGDSAMYLCASVDRVGETQYFGPGTRLLVL.